The 20 T cell receptor beta chains reported below all come from one sample, sequenced in a study of blood T cell repertoires in COVID-19. Using immunoSEQ multiplex PCR, the repertoire was profiled, and TCRdb retains in-frame clones only, with some absent. The table has about 97,000 clones, approximately 90% seen once; the top ten hold 1.7%. The sample was peripheral blood. Receptor source: a man in his sixties with acute or convalescent COVID-19.

The V call is TRBV28, the J call TRBJ1-4; TRBD1 is a possible D gene (6 bases). Germline V gene lookup returns CDR1 MDHEN and CDR2 SYDVKM. The CDR3 covers 12 residues. The V gene lost 8 bases and the J gene lost 8 bases, with 12 bases spanning the gap. The CDR3 DNA sequence: TGTGCCAGCCGGGGGGCAGGGGAAAAACTGTTTTTT. Its protein product is CASRGAGEKLFF.

The rearrangement links TRBV3-1 (or the pseudogene TRBV3-2) to TRBJ1-1, with D hard to call. This CDR3 has 14 amino acids. V lost 0 bases to trimming and J lost 5 bases, with 10 bases between them. CDR1 LGHDT and CDR2 YNNKEL come from the germline V gene (reference sequence). CDR3 nucleotide sequence: TGTGCCAGCAGCCAAGAGGCATTTCCAACTGAAGCTTTCTTT. The encoded protein is CASSQEAFPTEAFF.

The chain has TRBV2 and TRBJ2-7, with D possibly matching TRBD1 (5 bases). CDR1 SNHLY and CDR2 FYNNEI come from the germline V gene. The V and J ends lost 5 bases and 7 bases respectively, with 12 bases between them. This CDR3 has 12 residues. CDR3 nucleotides: TGTGCCAGCAGTCCAGGGATGCGGGAGCAGTACGTC. Its translation: CASSPGMREQYV.

The chain carries TRBV2 and TRBJ1-5, with 9 bases matching TRBD1. There are 15 residues in the CDR3. The J segment lost 4 bases and the V segment lost 6 bases, leaving 7 bases of the junction unmatched. Germline V CDR1 and CDR2: SNHLY, FYNNEI. The CDR3 sequence: CASRATGGRNQPQHF. The CDR3, as DNA: TGTGCCAGCAGAGCTACAGGGGGCAGGAATCAGCCCCAGCATTTT.

V gene TRBV18 combines with J gene TRBJ2-3; 7 nucleotides line up with TRBD2. The J segment lost 6 bases and the V segment lost 6 bases, leaving 9 bases of the junction unmatched. This CDR3 contains 14 residues. Germline assignment: CDR1 KGHSH and CDR2 LQKENI. Here the CDR3 reads CASSAGGSPDTQYF. In DNA, the CDR3 is TGTGCCAGCTCCGCCGGGGGGTCCCCTGATACGCAGTATTTT.

The J gene is TRBJ1-3, the V gene TRBV30; D unclear. Looked up from germline, CDR1 is GTSNPN and CDR2 is SVGIG (reference sequence). This CDR3 comprises 16 residues. The V end lost 5 bases, the J end lost 0 bases, and 17 bases lay between the germline ends. CDR3 nucleotides: TGTGCCTGGGCCACTCTTACCAGGTTCTCTGGAAACACCATATATTTT. It specifies CAWATLTRFSGNTIYF.

J is TRBJ2-3 and V is TRBV6-4; 9 bases agree with TRBD2. The CDR3 runs 16 residues. Germline-derived CDR1 and CDR2 are MRHNA and SNTAGT. J gave up 1 base and V 3 bases, and 5 bases lay outside the gene matches. The CDR3 sequence: CASSELASGGTDTQYF. The DNA for the CDR3 is TGTGCCAGCAGTGAGTTGGCTAGCGGGGGCACAGATACGCAGTATTTT.

This clone was seen a handful of times. The chain links TRBV12-5 to TRBJ2-1; TRBD2 matches at 9 bases. Trimming cost V 5 bases and J 10 bases; bases outside gene matches: 15. Germline V gene lookup returns CDR1 LGHNT and CDR2 FRNRAP. The length of the CDR3 is 16 residues. The CDR3 here is CASGPSRRGLAPEQFF. The CDR3 nucleotides are TGTGCTAGTGGTCCTAGTCGGAGGGGACTAGCACCAGAGCAGTTCTTC.

The genes are TRBV6-4 and TRBJ1-1, with D uncertain. Deletions cut 4 bases from V and 0 bases from J, with 12 bases between. The CDR3 contains 15 residues. In germline, CDR1 is MRHNA, CDR2 SNTAGT. CDR3 in amino acids: CASSASYAMNTEAFF. Written as DNA, the CDR3 is TGTGCCAGCAGTGCCTCTTACGCTATGAACACTGAAGCTTTCTTT.

This clone turned up a few times. The chain carries TRBV21-1 and TRBJ2-7; TRBD2 is the table's D call, not checked against the DNA. TRBV21-1 constitutes a pseudogene. This CDR3 is 18 amino acids long. The CDR3 sequence: CASSKARPRERSSYEQYF. Here the CDR3 DNA reads TGTGCCAGCAGCAAAGCCCGACCCCGGGAGAGGAGCTCCTACGAGCAGTACTTC.

The chain joins TRBV24-1 to TRBJ1-2; no firm D call. This CDR3 is built from 11 residues. Germline CDR1 and CDR2: KGHDR and SFDVKD. V lost 4 bases and J lost 4, with 3 bases in between. In DNA form, the CDR3 reads TGTGCCACCAGTGACGGCTATGGCTACACCTTC. It yields the protein CATSDGYGYTF.

V is TRBV15 and J is TRBJ2-7; no firm D call. Germline CDR1 is LNHNV and CDR2 is YYDKDF (reference sequence). Trimming removed 0 bases at V and 2 bases at J, with 8 bases between. This CDR3 has 14 residues. The DNA for the CDR3 is TGTGCCACCAGCAGAGATCAGCAGGCCTACGAGCAGTACTTC. Amino acid sequence: CATSRDQQAYEQYF.

The rearrangement joins TRBV18 to TRBJ1-1; perhaps TRBD1 as D (6 bases). Germline V CDR1 and CDR2: KGHSH, LQKENI. This CDR3 is built from 12 residues. V was cut by 3 bases and J by 6 bases, with 8 bases left in between. In DNA form, the CDR3 reads TGTGCCAGCTCACCCAGGGGCCCTGAAGCTTTCTTT. It codes for CASSPRGPEAFF.

The V gene is TRBV7-2, the J gene TRBJ2-5; D is perhaps TRBD2 (5 bases). Trimming cost V 4 bases and J 5 bases, with 11 bases left between them. The CDR3 totals 13 residues. Germline CDR1 SGHTA, CDR2 FQGNSA. The CDR3 loop is CASSYRGQETQYF. The CDR3 DNA reads TGTGCCAGCAGCTATCGGGGTCAGGAGACCCAGTACTTC.

The CDR3 bases are TGCGCCAGCAGCTCGGCCCCGGGAAACGACGAGCAGTACTTC. Translated, it gives CASSSAPGNDEQYF. The V call is TRBV5-1, the J call TRBJ2-7, with a weak D call TRBD2 (5 bases). This CDR3 spans 14 amino acids. CDR1 SGHRS and CDR2 YFSETQ come from the germline V gene. V dropped 3 bases and J dropped 5 bases, with 15 bases sitting between them.

This chain links TRBV2 with TRBJ1-3; 8 nucleotides line up with TRBD1. The CDR3 contains 17 residues. V lost 3 bases, J lost 4 bases, and 11 bases stayed unmatched. Germline CDR1 SNHLY, CDR2 FYNNEI. CDR3 in amino acids: CASSDPGGQGLGNTIYF. The DNA for the CDR3 is TGTGCCAGCAGTGACCCAGGCGGACAGGGCTTAGGAAACACCATATATTTT.

V gene TRBV9 combines with J gene TRBJ1-6; possible D gene TRBD1, 6 bases. Germline V gene sequence: CDR1 SGDLS, CDR2 YYNGEE. Trimming left V 6 bases short and J 6 bases short, with 13 bases between. There are 14 residues in the CDR3. The CDR3 loop is CASTPGHSNSPLHF. The DNA of the CDR3 is TGTGCCAGCACACCGGGACACTCTAATTCACCCCTCCACTTT.

As DNA, the CDR3 is TGCGCCAGCAGCCCCCCAGGGGTCAGGTCGAACACTGAAGCTTTCTTT. This encodes CASSPPGVRSNTEAFF. The V call is TRBV4-1, the J call TRBJ1-1, with a tentative D call TRBD1 (6 bases). CDR3 length: 16 residues. Trimming cost V 4 bases and J 1 base, with 16 bases left between them. CDR1 is MGHRA, CDR2 YSYEKL, per germline.

The sample holds one count of this clone. The genes are TRBV10-2 and TRBJ1-4; 11 bases line up with TRBD1. The CDR3 covers 15 residues. Germline CDR1 is WSHSY and CDR2 is SAAADI. V trimming: 4 bases; J trimming: 7 bases; junction bases outside the gene matches: 5. The CDR3 nucleotides read TGCGCCAGCAGTGCGACCGGGACAGGGGGTGAAAAACTGTTTTTT. This translates into CASSATGTGGEKLFF.

This chain links TRBV6-4 with TRBJ2-1, with 7 bases matching TRBD2. CDR1 is MRHNA and CDR2 is SNTAGT in the germline V gene. The CDR3 totals 15 residues. J lost 10 bases, V lost 2 bases, and 11 bases had no gene match. The CDR3 loop reads CASSDHPAGPGEQFF. The CDR3 DNA reads TGTGCCAGCAGTGACCATCCAGCGGGGCCAGGAGAGCAGTTCTTC.